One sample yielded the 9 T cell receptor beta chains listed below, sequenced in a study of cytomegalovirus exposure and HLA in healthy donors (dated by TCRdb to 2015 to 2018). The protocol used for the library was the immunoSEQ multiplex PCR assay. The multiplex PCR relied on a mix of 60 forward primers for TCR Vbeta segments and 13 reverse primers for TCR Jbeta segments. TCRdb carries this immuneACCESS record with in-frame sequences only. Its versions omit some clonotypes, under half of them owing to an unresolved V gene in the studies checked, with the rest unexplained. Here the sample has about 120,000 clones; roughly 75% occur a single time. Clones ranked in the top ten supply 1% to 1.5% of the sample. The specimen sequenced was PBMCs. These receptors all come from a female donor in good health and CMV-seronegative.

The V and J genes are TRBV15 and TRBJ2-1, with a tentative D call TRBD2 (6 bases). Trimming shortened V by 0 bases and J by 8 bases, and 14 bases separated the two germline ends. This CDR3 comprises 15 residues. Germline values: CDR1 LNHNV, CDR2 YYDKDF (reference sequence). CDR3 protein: CATSRDTSPGDEQFF. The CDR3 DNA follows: TGTGCCACCAGCAGAGATACTAGCCCCGGGGATGAGCAGTTCTTC.

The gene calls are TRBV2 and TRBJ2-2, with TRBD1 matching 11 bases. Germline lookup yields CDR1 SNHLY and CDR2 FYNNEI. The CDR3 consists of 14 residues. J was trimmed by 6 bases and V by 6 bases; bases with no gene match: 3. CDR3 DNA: TGTGCCAGCAGGGGGACAGGGGGGGCCGGGGAGCTGTTTTTT. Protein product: CASRGTGGAGELFF.

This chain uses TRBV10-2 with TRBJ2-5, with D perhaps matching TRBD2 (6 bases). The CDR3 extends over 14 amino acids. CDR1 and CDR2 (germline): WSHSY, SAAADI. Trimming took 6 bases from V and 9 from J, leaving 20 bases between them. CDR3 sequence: CASSLARVPGAQYF. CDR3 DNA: TGCGCCAGCAGCCTAGCGCGAGTCCCTGGGGCCCAGTACTTC.

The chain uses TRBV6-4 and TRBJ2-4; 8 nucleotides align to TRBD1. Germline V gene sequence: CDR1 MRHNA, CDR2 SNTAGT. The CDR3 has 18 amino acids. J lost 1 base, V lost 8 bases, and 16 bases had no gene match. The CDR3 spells CASRLRKTGATAKNIQYF. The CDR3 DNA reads TGTGCCAGCCGCCTACGCAAGACAGGGGCAACGGCCAAAAACATTCAGTACTTC.

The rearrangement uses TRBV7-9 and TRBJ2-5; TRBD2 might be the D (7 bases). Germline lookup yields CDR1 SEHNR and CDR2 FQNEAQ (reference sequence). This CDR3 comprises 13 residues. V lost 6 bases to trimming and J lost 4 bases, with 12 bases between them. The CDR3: CASRRGGPETQYF. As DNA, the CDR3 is TGTGCCAGCAGAAGGGGGGGCCCAGAGACCCAGTACTTC.

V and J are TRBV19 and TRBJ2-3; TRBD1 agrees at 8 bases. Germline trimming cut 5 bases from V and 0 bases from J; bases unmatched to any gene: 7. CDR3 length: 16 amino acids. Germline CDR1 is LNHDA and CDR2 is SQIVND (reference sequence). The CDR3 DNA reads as TGTGCCAGTAGTTCCGGGACAGGATCTAGCACAGATACGCAGTATTTT. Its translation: CASSSGTGSSTDTQYF.

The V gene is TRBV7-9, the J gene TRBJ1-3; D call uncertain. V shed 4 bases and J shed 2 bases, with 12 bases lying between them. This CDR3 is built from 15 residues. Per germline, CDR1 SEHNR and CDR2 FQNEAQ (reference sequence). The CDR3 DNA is TGTGCCAGCAGCTACGGGGTAGGACCTGGAAACACCATATATTTT. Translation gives CASSYGVGPGNTIYF.

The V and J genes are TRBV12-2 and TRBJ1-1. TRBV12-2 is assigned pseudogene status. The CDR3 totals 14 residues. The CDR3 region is CASRLQQEGSEAFF. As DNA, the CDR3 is TGTGCAAGTCGCTTACAACAGGAGGGATCTGAAGCTTTCTTT.

CDR3 nucleotide sequence: TGCGCCAGCAGCACGGGACTAGCGGGACCCCTAAATGAGCAGTTCTTC. As protein: CASSTGLAGPLNEQFF. The genes are TRBV5-1 and TRBJ2-1; 13 bases match TRBD2. Losses at the gene ends were 4 bases for V and 7 bases for J; bases not matched to a gene: 8. CDR1 and CDR2 from the germline V gene are SGHRS and YFSETQ. The CDR3 consists of 16 residues.